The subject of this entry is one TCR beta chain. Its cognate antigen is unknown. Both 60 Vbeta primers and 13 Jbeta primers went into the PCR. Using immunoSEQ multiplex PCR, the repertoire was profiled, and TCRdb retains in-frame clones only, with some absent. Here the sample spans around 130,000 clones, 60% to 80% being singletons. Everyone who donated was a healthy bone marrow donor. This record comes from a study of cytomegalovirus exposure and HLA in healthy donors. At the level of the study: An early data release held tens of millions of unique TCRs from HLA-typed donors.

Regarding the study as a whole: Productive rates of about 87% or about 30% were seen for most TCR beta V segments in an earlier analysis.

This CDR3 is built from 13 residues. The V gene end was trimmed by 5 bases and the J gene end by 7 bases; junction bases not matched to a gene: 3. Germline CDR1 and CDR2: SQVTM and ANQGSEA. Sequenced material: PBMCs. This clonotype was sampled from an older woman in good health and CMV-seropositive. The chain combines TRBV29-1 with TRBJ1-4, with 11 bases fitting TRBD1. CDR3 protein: CSVPGQGVEKLFF. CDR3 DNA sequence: TGCAGCGTTCCGGGACAGGGGGTTGAAAAACTGTTTTTT.